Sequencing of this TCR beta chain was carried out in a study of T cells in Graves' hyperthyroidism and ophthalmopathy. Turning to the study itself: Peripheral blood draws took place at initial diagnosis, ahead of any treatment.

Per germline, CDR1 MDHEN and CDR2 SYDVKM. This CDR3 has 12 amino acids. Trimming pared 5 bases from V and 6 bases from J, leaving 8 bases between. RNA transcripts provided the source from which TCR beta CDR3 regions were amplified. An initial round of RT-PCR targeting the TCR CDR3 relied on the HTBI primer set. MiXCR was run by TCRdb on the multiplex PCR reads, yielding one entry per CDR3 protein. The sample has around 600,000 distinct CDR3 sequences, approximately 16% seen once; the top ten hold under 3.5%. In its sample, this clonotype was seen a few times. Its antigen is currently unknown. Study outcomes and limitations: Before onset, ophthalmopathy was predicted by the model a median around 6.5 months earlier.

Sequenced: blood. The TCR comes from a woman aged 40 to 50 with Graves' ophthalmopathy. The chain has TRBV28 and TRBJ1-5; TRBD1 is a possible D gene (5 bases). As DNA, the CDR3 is TGTGCCAGCAGTGGTGACAGTCAGCCCCAGCATTTT. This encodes CASSGDSQPQHF.